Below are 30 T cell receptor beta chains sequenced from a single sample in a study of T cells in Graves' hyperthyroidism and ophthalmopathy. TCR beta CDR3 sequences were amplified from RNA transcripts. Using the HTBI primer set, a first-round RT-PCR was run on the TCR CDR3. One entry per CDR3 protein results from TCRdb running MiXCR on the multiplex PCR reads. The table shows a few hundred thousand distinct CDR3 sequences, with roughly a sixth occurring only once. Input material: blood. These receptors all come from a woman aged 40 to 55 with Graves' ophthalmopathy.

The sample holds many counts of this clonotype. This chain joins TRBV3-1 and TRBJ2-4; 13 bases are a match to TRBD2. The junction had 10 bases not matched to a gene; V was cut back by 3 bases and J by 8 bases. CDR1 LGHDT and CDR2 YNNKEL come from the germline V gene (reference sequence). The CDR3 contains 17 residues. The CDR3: CASSHTGTSGTFDIQYF. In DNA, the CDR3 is TGTGCCAGCAGCCACACTGGGACTAGCGGGACGTTCGACATTCAGTACTTC.

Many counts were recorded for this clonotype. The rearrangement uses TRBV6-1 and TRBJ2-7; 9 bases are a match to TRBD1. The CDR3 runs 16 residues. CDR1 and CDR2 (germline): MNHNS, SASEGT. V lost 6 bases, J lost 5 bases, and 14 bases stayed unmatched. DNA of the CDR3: TGTGCCAGCAGACCGTCCCGGGACAGGGTGAGGAACGAGCAGTACTTC. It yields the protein CASRPSRDRVRNEQYF.

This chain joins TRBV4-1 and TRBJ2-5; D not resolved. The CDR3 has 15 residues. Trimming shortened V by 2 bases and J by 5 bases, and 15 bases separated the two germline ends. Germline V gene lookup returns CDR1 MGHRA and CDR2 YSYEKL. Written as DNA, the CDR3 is TGCGCCAGCAGCCAACGAAGGTATGGGCAGGAGACCCAGTACTTC. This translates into CASSQRRYGQETQYF.

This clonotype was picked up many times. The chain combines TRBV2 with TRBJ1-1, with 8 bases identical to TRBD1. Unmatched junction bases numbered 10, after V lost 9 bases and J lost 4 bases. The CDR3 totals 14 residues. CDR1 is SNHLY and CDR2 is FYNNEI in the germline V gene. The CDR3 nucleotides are TGTGCCAGGATGGGAGGACAGGGCCCCACTGAAGCTTTCTTT. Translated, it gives CARMGGQGPTEAFF.

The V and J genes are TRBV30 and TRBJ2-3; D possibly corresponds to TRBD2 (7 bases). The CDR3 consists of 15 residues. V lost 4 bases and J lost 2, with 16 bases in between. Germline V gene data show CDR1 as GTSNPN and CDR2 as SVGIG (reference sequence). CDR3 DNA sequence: TGTGCCTGGACCCACCGGGCGGGGGCCACAGATACGCAGTATTTT. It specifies CAWTHRAGATDTQYF.

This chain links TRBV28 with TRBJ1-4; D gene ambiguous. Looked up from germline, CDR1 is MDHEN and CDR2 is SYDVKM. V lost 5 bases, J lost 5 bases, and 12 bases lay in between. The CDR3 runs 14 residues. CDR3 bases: TGTGCCAGCAGTCTCGGGAACCCGAATGAAAAACTGTTTTTT. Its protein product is CASSLGNPNEKLFF.

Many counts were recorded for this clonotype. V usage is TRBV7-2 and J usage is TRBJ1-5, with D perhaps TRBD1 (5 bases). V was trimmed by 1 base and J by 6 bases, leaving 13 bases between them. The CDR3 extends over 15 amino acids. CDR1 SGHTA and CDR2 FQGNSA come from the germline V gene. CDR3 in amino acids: CASSLGIGQGQPQHF. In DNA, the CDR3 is TGTGCCAGCAGCTTAGGTATAGGTCAGGGTCAGCCCCAGCATTTT.

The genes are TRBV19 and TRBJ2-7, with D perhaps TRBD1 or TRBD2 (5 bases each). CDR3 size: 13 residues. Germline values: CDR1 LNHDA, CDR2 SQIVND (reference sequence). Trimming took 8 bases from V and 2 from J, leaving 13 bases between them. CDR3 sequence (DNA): TGTGCCAGTGGGGGACGGTCTCCCTACGAGCAGTACTTC. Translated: CASGGRSPYEQYF.

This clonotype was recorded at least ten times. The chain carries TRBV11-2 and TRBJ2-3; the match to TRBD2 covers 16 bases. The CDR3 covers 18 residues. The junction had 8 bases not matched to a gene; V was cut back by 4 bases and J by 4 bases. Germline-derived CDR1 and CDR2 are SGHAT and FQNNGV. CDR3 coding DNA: TGTGCCAGCAGCTCACCGGGACTAGCGGGAGGGCCGGCAGATACGCAGTATTTT. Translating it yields CASSSPGLAGGPADTQYF. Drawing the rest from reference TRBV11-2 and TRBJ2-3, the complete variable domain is EAGVAQSPRYKIIEKRQSVAFWCNPISGHATLYWYQQILGQGPKLLIQFQNNGVVDDSQLPKDRFSAERLKGVDSTLKIQPAKLEDSAVYLCASSSPGLAGGPADTQYFGPGTRLTVL.

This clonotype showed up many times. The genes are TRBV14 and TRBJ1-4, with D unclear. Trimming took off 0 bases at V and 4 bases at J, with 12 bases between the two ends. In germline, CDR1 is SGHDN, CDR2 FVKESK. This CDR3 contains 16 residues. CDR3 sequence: CASSQDGGGINEKLFF. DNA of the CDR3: TGTGCCAGCAGCCAAGACGGCGGAGGGATTAATGAAAAACTGTTTTTT. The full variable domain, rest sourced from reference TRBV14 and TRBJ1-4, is EAGVTQFPSHSVIEKGQTVTLRCDPISGHDNLYWYRRVMGKEIKFLLHFVKESKQDESGMPNNRFLAERTGGTYSTLKVQPAELEDSGVYFCASSQDGGGINEKLFFGSGTQLSVL.

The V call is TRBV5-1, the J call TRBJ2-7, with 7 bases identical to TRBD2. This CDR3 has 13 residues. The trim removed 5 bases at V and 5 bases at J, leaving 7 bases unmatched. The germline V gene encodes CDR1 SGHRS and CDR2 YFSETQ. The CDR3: CASSRALADEQYF. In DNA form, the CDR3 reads TGCGCCAGCAGTCGGGCCCTAGCGGACGAGCAGTACTTC. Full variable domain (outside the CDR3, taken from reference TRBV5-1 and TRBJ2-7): KAGVTQTPRYLIKTRGQQVTLSCSPISGHRSVSWYQQTPGQGLQFLFEYFSETQRNKGNFPGRFSGRQFSNSRSEMNVSTLELGDSALYLCASSRALADEQYFGPGTRLTVT.

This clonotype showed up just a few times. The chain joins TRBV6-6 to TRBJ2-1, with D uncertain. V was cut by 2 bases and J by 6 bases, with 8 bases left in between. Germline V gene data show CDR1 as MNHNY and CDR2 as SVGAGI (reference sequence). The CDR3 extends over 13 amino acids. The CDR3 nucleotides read TGTGCCAGCAGTTACATTGGCACCAATGAGCAGTTCTTC. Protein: CASSYIGTNEQFF.

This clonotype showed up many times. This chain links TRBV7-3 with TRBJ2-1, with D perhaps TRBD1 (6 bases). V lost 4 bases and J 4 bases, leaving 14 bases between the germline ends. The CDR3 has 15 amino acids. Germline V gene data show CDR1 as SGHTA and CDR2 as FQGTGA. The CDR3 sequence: CASSSGVASYNEQFF. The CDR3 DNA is TGTGCCAGCAGCTCAGGGGTAGCGTCTTACAATGAGCAGTTCTTC. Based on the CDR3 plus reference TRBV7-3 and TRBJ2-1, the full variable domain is GAGVSQTPSNKVTEKGKYVELRCDPISGHTALYWYRQSLGQGPEFLIYFQGTGAADDSGLPNDRFFAVRPEGSVSTLKIQRTERGDSAVYLCASSSGVASYNEQFFGPGTRLTVL.

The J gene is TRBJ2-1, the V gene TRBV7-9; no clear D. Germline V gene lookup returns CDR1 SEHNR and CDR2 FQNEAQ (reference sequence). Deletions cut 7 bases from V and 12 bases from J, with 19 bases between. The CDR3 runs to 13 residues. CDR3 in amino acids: CASIKSIGFRQFF. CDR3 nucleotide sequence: TGTGCCAGCATCAAGAGTATCGGTTTCCGGCAGTTCTTC.

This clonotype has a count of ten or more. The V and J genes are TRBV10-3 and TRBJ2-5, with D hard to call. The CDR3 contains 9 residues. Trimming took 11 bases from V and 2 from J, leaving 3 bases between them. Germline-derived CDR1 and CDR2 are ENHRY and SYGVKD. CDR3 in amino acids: CALQETQYF. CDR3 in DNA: TGTGCCTTACAAGAGACCCAGTACTTC.

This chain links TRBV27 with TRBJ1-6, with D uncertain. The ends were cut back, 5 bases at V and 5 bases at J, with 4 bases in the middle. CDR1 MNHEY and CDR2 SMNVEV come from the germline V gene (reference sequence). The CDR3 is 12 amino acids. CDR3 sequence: CASSTNNSPLHF. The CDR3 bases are TGTGCCAGCAGTACTAATAATTCACCCCTCCACTTT.

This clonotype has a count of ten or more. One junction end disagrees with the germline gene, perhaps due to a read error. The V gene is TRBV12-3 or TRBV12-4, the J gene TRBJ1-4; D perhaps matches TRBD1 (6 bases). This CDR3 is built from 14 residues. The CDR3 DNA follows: TGTGCCAGCAGTACCGGGACAACAAATGAAAAACTGTTTTTT. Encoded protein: CASSTGTTNEKLFF.

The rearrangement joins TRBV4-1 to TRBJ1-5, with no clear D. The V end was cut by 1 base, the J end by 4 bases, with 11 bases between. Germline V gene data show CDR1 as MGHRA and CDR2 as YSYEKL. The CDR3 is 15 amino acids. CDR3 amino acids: CASSQGPWGNQPQHF. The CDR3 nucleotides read TGCGCCAGCAGCCAAGGCCCGTGGGGTAATCAGCCCCAGCATTTT.

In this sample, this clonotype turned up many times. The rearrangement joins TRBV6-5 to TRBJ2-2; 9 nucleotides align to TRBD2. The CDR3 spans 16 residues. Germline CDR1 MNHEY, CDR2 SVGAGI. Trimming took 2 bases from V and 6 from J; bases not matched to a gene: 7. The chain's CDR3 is CASSYRLAGNSGELFF. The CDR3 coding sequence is TGTGCCAGCAGTTACCGGCTAGCGGGAAACTCCGGGGAGCTGTTTTTT.

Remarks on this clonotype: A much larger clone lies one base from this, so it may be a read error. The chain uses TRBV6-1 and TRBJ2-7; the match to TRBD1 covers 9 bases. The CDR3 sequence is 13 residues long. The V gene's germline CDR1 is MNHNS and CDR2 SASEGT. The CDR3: CASRDRGVYKQYF. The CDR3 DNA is TGTGCCAGCCGAGACAGGGGGGTCTACAAGCAGTACTTC.

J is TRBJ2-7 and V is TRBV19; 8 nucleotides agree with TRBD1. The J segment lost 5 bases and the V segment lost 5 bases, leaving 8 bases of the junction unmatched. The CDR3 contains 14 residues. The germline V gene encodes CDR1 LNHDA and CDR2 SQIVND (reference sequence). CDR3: CASSPRTGYDEQYF. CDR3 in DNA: TGTGCCAGTAGTCCCAGGACAGGGTACGACGAGCAGTACTTC.

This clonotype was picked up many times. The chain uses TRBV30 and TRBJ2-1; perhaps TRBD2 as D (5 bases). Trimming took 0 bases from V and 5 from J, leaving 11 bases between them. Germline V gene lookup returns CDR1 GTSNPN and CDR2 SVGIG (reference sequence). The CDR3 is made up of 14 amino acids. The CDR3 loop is CAWSVGVGHNEQFF. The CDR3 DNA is TGTGCCTGGAGTGTGGGAGTCGGCCACAATGAGCAGTTCTTC.

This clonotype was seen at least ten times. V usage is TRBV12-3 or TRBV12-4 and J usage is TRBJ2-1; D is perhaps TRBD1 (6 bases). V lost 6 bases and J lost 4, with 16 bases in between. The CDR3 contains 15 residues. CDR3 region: CASSASGVSYNEQFF. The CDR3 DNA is TGTGCCAGCAGCGCCTCAGGGGTTTCATACAATGAGCAGTTCTTC.

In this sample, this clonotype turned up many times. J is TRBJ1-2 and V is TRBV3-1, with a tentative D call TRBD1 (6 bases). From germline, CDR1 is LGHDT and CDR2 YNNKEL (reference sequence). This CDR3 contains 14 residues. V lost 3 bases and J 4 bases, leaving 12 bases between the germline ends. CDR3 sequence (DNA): TGTGCCAGCAGCCAGGGGGGGCTTGGCTATGGCTACACCTTC. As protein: CASSQGGLGYGYTF.

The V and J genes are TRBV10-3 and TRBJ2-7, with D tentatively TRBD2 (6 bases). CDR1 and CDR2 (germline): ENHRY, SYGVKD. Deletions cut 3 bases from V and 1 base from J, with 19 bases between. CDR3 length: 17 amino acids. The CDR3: CAISDPPRTGESYEQYF. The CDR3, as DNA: TGTGCCATCAGTGATCCCCCCCGGACGGGGGAGTCCTACGAGCAGTACTTC.

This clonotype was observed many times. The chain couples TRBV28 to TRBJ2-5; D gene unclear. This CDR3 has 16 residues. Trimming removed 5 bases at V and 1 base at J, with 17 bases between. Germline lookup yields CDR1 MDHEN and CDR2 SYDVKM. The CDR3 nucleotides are TGTGCCAGCAGTACCAGGACGTGGACCTTCCAAGAGACCCAGTACTTC. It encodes CASSTRTWTFQETQYF.

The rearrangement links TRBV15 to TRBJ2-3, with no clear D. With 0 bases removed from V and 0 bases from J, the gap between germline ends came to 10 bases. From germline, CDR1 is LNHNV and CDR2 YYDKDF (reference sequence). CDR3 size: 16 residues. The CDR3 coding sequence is TGTGCCACCAGCAGAGATGAGCTTAGTAGCACAGATACGCAGTATTTT. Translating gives CATSRDELSSTDTQYF.

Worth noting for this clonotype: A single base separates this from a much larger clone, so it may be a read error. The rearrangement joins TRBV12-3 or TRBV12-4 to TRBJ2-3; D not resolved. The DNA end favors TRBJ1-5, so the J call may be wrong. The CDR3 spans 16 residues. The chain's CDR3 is CASRPTRLQFTDTQHF. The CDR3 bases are TGTGCCAGCAGGCCGACTCGACTACAATTCACAGATACGCAGCATTTT.

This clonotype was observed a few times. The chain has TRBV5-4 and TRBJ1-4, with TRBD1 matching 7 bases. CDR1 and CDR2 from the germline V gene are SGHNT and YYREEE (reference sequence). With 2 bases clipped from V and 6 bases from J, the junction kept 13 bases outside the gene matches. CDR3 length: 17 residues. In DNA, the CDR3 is TGTGCCAGCAGCTTAGGAGGAGGGGGCGCGCGAGATGAAAAACTGTTTTTT. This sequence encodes CASSLGGGGARDEKLFF.

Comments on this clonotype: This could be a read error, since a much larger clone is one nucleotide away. CDR3 coding DNA: TGTGCCAGCAGTAGGGTTGGGGACAGGACGAACGGTGATTCACCCCTCCACTTT. As protein: CASSRVGDRTNGDSPLHF. The chain recombines TRBV2 with TRBJ1-6, with 8 bases lining up with TRBD1. Germline CDR1 SNHLY, CDR2 FYNNEI. Trimming at V came to 5 bases and at J to 8 bases, leaving 17 bases not matched to a gene. The CDR3 sequence is 18 residues long.